Ten or more counts support the clone carrying this TCR beta chain. Its specificity is unknown. The data were taken from a study of naive and memory T cell subsets. The beta constant-region primer was an equimolar mix of two oligonucleotides covering TRBC1 and TRBC2. Ligated cDNA was amplified by four rounds of PCR with nested alpha and beta constant-region primers and SP2. TCRdb re-derived calls from the UMI-ligation and nested PCR reads in MiXCR, one entry per CDR3 protein. In the table there are 20,000 to 25,000 distinct CDR3 sequences, 7% to 9% of which are singletons. This CDR3 region has 14 residues. The germline gives CDR1 LGHNA, CDR2 YSLEER. After removal of 8 bases from V and 7 bases from J, the junction contained 10 bases not matched to a gene. Points from the study as a whole: Clonotypes here are unpaired alpha or beta chain sequences. In naive cells, over 90% of TCR sequences were seen only once. No ground truth validated the naive and memory repertoire findings.

This receptor was taken from a human donor in good health. What was sequenced was central memory CD8+ T cells from blood. The chain couples TRBV4-3 to TRBJ2-1; 8 bases match TRBD2. This CDR3 is CASQQNSGINEQFF. The DNA for the CDR3 is TGCGCCAGCCAGCAGAATAGCGGGATAAATGAGCAGTTCTTC.